The rows below give T cell receptor beta chains drawn from one sample of a study of lymphopenia after photon versus proton radiotherapy. Clones were read by immunoSEQ multiplex PCR, and TCRdb kept only the in-frame ones, dropping some. Among 65,000 to 70,000 clones, approximately 91% were seen once, and the ten largest hold roughly 3%. Sample: peripheral blood, taken from a patient treated with photon-based radiotherapy. Receptors originate from a woman aged 70-85 years with pancreatic cancer. Both conserved end residues are part of each CDR3. A D gene is named only where the DNA matches it firmly. Rows may omit the clone size; those that give it use once, few, many or a size class.

CASSLDGQYVTNTEAFF | TGCGCCAGCAGCTTGGACGGACAGTATGTGACAAACACTGAAGCTTTCTTT | NA | TRBJ1-1 | 17 | NA | TRBV5-1
CASSQGTGSINQPQHF | TGTGCCAGCTCACAGGGGACAGGGTCCATCAATCAGCCCCAGCATTTT | NA | TRBJ1-5 | 16 | TRBD1 | TRBV18
CASSQRTGWNEKLFF | TGTGCCAGCAGTCAGAGGACAGGGTGGAATGAAAAACTGTTTTTT | NA | TRBJ1-4 | 15 | TRBD1 | TRBV6-5
CASSLRGTILLAEQYF | TGTGCCAGCAGTTTACGGGGGACTATACTCCTAGCCGAGCAGTACTTC | NA | TRBJ2-7 | 16 | TRBD2 | TRBV28
CASSSRQGQEAFF | TGTGCCAGCAGTTCCCGACAGGGCCAGGAAGCTTTCTTT | NA | TRBJ1-1 | 13 | TRBD1 | TRBV28
CASSYLSGSGYTF | TGTGCCAGCAGTTACTTATCGGGGAGCGGCTACACCTTC | NA | TRBJ1-2 | 13 | NA | TRBV6-5
CASSRDPGNEQFF | TGTGCTAGCAGCCGGGACCCAGGCAATGAGCAGTTCTTC | NA | TRBJ2-1 | 13 | NA | TRBV7-7
CASSMTGANTEAFF | TGCGCCAGCAGCATGACCGGGGCCAACACTGAAGCTTTCTTT | NA | TRBJ1-1 | 14 | NA | TRBV5-1
CASSQDLATAEQFF | TGCGCCAGCAGCCAAGACCTAGCGACGGCTGAGCAGTTCTTC | NA | TRBJ2-1 | 14 | NA | TRBV4-1
CASSPSGAGINYGYTF | TGTGCCAGCTCACCATCAGGGGCCGGCATAAACTATGGCTACACCTTC | NA | TRBJ1-2 | 16 | NA | TRBV18
CASSFGLGRNKHNEQFF | TGTGCCAGCAGTTTCGGGCTGGGGCGGAATAAACACAATGAGCAGTTCTTC | NA | TRBJ2-1 | 17 | NA | TRBV27
CASRDRTNTGELFF | TGTGCCAGCAGGGACAGAACGAACACCGGGGAGCTGTTTTTT | NA | TRBJ2-2 | 14 | NA | TRBV6-1
CASSRLGGAINTEAFF | TGTGCCAGCAGTCGCCTGGGGGGGGCTATTAACACTGAAGCTTTCTTT | NA | TRBJ1-1 | 16 | NA | TRBV6-6
CAISDKGLGYGYTF | TGTGCCATCAGTGACAAAGGTCTTGGGTATGGCTACACCTTC | NA | TRBJ1-2 | 14 | NA | TRBV10-3
CASSPSGGRGTEAFF | TGTGCCAGCAGCCCGAGTGGGGGTCGCGGCACTGAAGCTTTCTTT | NA | TRBJ1-1 | 15 | NA | TRBV9
CASSEGTGGRGTQYF | TGTGCCAGCAGTGAGGGGACAGGGGGCAGGGGAACGCAGTATTTT | NA | TRBJ2-3 | 15 | TRBD1 | TRBV6-1
CASSDALVYNEQFF | TGTGCCAGTAGTGACGCCCTCGTTTACAATGAGCAGTTCTTC | few | TRBJ2-1 | 14 | NA | TRBV19
CASSPGRGETQYF | TGTGCCAGTAGCCCTGGGAGGGGAGAGACCCAGTACTTC | NA | TRBJ2-5 | 13 | TRBD2 | TRBV19
CASRGLAGTGELFF | TGTGCCAGTCGGGGACTAGCGGGCACCGGGGAGCTGTTTTTT | NA | TRBJ2-2 | 14 | TRBD2 | TRBV19
CASSPTFGGTAPYEQYF | TGTGCCAGCAGCCCAACGTTCGGGGGGACGGCTCCCTACGAGCAGTACTTC | NA | TRBJ2-7 | 17 | TRBD2 | TRBV7-2
CSVDDGGLTYNEQFF | TGCAGCGTTGATGATGGGGGTCTGACCTACAATGAGCAGTTCTTC | NA | TRBJ2-1 | 15 | NA | TRBV29-1
CASSQDLAANNEQFF | TGCGCCAGCAGCCAAGACTTAGCGGCAAACAATGAGCAGTTCTTC | NA | TRBJ2-1 | 15 | NA | TRBV4-3
CASSNSRTGDNSPLHF | TGCGCCAGCAGCAACTCAAGGACGGGAGATAATTCACCCCTCCACTTT | NA | TRBJ1-6 | 16 | NA | TRBV5-1